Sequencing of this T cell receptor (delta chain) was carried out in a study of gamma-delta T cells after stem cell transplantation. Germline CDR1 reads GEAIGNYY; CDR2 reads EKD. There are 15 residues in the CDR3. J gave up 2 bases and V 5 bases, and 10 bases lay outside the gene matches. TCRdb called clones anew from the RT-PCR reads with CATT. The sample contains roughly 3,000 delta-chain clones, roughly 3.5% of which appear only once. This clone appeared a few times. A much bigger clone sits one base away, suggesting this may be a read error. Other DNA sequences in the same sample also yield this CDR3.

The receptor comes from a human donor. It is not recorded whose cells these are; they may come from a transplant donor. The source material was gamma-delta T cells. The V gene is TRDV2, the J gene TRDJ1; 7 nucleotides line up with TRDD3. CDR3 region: CACVPLGNRTDKLIF. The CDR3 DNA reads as TGTGCCTGTGTTCCACTGGGGAATCGAACCGATAAACTCATCTTT.